These T cell receptor beta chains were read from a single sample in a study of blood T cell repertoires in COVID-19. Measured with immunoSEQ multiplex PCR; TCRdb has only the in-frame clones, and not every one. The sample includes 150,000 to 200,000 clones, approximately 86% of them seen just once. The sample consisted of peripheral blood. The source is a man aged 65 to 85 with acute or convalescent COVID-19. CDR3s include the opening cysteine and the closing phenylalanine or tryptophan.

v_call: TRBV5-4; j_call: TRBJ2-5; cdr3_aa: CASSLGGTQETQYF
v_call: TRBV7-2; j_call: TRBJ1-2; cdr3_aa: CASSFGTGQTYGYTF
v_call: TRBV27; j_call: TRBJ2-7; cdr3_aa: CASSGAGGYEQYF
v_call: TRBV5-8; j_call: TRBJ1-5; cdr3_aa: CASSLWQGDNQPQHF
v_call: TRBV9; j_call: TRBJ2-3; cdr3_aa: CASSTGQGTFSTDTQYF
v_call: TRBV30; j_call: TRBJ2-1; cdr3_aa: CAWSLQGSEQFF
v_call: TRBV5-1; j_call: TRBJ2-6; cdr3_aa: CASSLGAGAGANVLTF
v_call: TRBV18; j_call: TRBJ2-7; cdr3_aa: CASSQTNLRRGLTYEQYF
v_call: TRBV19; j_call: TRBJ2-7; cdr3_aa: CASSSPRDTHYEQYF
v_call: TRBV21-1; j_call: TRBJ2-1; cdr3_aa: CARKPGGSPPGRSYNEQFF
v_call: TRBV5-1; j_call: TRBJ2-1; cdr3_aa: CASNPGASGGTKQFF
v_call: TRBV3-1/TRBV3-2; j_call: TRBJ2-5; cdr3_aa: CASSPVRQVETQYF
v_call: TRBV11-1; j_call: TRBJ1-6; cdr3_aa: CASSPGLPPNSPLHF
v_call: TRBV12-3/TRBV12-4; j_call: TRBJ1-1; cdr3_aa: CASSPGSNTEAFF
v_call: TRBV9; j_call: TRBJ2-2; cdr3_aa: CASSGTEANTGELFF
v_call: TRBV24-1; j_call: TRBJ2-5; cdr3_aa: CATSDLTGYQETQYF
v_call: TRBV5-1; j_call: TRBJ1-4; cdr3_aa: CASSFSTSNEKLFF
v_call: TRBV10-3; j_call: TRBJ2-7; cdr3_aa: CAITKWTGKGAEQYF
v_call: TRBV15; j_call: TRBJ1-4; cdr3_aa: CATSRRGGGVEKLFF
v_call: TRBV4-2; j_call: TRBJ1-4; cdr3_aa: CASSQNRLATNEKLFF
v_call: TRBV6-5; j_call: TRBJ2-7; cdr3_aa: CASSPTPSYEQYF
v_call: TRBV28; j_call: TRBJ1-1; cdr3_aa: CASSLGSSYRAFF
v_call: TRBV10-3; j_call: TRBJ2-3; cdr3_aa: CAINRGYTDTQYF
v_call: TRBV6-8; j_call: TRBJ2-2; cdr3_aa: CASSPGTGSGELFF
v_call: TRBV7-2; j_call: TRBJ1-5; cdr3_aa: CASSVYINQPQHF
v_call: TRBV6-5; j_call: TRBJ1-2; cdr3_aa: CASLENYGYTF
v_call: TRBV30; j_call: TRBJ1-2; cdr3_aa: CAWRGGLPVDYGYTF
v_call: TRBV20-1; j_call: TRBJ1-1; cdr3_aa: CSASKEGQNTEAFF
v_call: TRBV27; j_call: TRBJ2-3; cdr3_aa: CASSQISHTSGGEDTQYF